This T cell receptor (beta chain) was sequenced during a study of T cell responses to AZD1222 COVID-19 vaccine. This CDR3 has 13 residues. V was pared by 6 bases and J by 6 bases, with 4 bases of the junction left unmatched. The germline V gene has CDR1 SNHLY and CDR2 FYNNEI. Comment on this clone: Its antigen is not identified.

The protocol was immunoSEQ multiplex PCR, while the TCRdb copy is restricted to in-frame clones and leaves out a portion. The top ten hold 3% to 4% of the sample, which has 150,000 or so clones, 91% seen once. Study-wide results and caveats: Spike-specific TCR depth and breadth grew after two AZD1222 doses.

The sequence was collected from an adult who received the AZD1222 COVID-19 vaccine. The sample in question was peripheral blood, obtained 28 days after the second AZD1222 dose. V and J are TRBV2 and TRBJ1-5, with 8 nucleotides matching TRBD1. The CDR3 reads CASRETGVQPQHF. CDR3 DNA: TGTGCCAGCAGAGAGACAGGGGTTCAGCCCCAGCATTTT. The full variable domain, with the rest looked up from reference TRBV2 and TRBJ1-5, is EPEVTQTPSHQVTQMGQEVILRCVPISNHLYFYWYRQILGQKVEFLVSFYNNEISEKSEIFDDQFSVERPDGSNFTLKIRSTKLEDSAMYFCASRETGVQPQHFGDGTRLSIL.